One sample yielded the 21 T cell receptor beta chains listed below, sequenced in a study of Ad26.COV2.S vaccination and SARS-CoV-2 variants. Described treatment: around 19 received Ad26.COV2.S at low or high dose, single or two shots; several received placebo; per-sample allocation not given. Day 63 after the first vaccine or placebo injection was the time point for sampling. Using immunoSEQ multiplex PCR, the repertoire was profiled, and TCRdb retains in-frame clones only, with some absent. The sample records around 300,000 clones, about 88% being singletons. The sample in question was peripheral blood, obtained in a trial of Ad26.COV2.S vaccine versus placebo. These receptors originate from a person between 18 and 59 years old who received the Ad26.COV2.S COVID-19 vaccine or a placebo.

Only one count was recorded for this clone. The V gene is TRBV30, the J gene TRBJ1-6; D is unresolved. Between the trimmed V and J ends, which lost 1 base and 5 bases, there was a span of 6 bases. The CDR3 spans 13 residues. Looked up from germline, CDR1 is GTSNPN and CDR2 is SVGIG (reference sequence). The CDR3 DNA reads as TGTGCCTGGAGTGAGTCAGATAATTCACCCCTCCACTTT. Residues: CAWSESDNSPLHF.

The J gene is TRBJ1-2, the V gene TRBV6-6, with D uncertain. V was trimmed by 4 bases and J by 2 bases, leaving 8 bases between them. Per the germline V gene, CDR1 is MNHNY and CDR2 is SVGAGI (reference sequence). There are 13 residues in the CDR3. Here the CDR3 DNA reads TGTGCCAGCAGTTCGAGTCAGAACTATGGCTACACCTTC. Its protein product is CASSSSQNYGYTF.

The sample holds many counts of this clone. The V and J genes are TRBV6-4 and TRBJ2-2, with 7 bases matching TRBD1. Germline values: CDR1 MRHNA, CDR2 SNTAGT. The CDR3 contains 14 residues. Losses at the gene ends were 4 bases for V and 3 bases for J; bases not matched to a gene: 2. The CDR3 nucleotides read TGTGCCAGCAGTGGAGGGGGCGACACCGGGGAGCTGTTTTTT. Protein: CASSGGGDTGELFF.

In the case of this clone: A much larger clone differs by one base, so this may be a read error. The chain recombines TRBV6-1 with TRBJ2-7, with D maybe TRBD2 (6 bases). The CDR3 loop spans 12 amino acids. Germline CDR1 is MNHNS and CDR2 is SASEGT. The ends were cut back, 3 bases at V and 3 bases at J, with 6 bases in the middle. This CDR3 is CASSEEGYEQYF. DNA for the CDR3: TGTGCCAGCAGTGAGGAGGGCTACGAGCAGTACTTC.

The chain couples TRBV21-1 to TRBJ2-7; TRBD1 is the table's D call and was not checked against the DNA. TRBV21-1 is a known pseudogene. This CDR3 contains 14 residues. CDR3 nucleotides: TGTGCCAGCAGCCGGGACAGGGGAGGCAACGAGCAGTACTTC. Translated, it gives CASSRDRGGNEQYF.

CDR3 bases: TGCAGCGTTGGACTAGGGGATACGCAGTATTTT. This sequence encodes CSVGLGDTQYF. The chain links TRBV29-1 to TRBJ2-3; tentatively, D is TRBD2 (6 bases). Trimming removed 4 bases from V and 6 bases from J, with 8 bases in between. The V gene's germline CDR1 is SQVTM and CDR2 ANQGSEA. CDR3 size: 11 residues.

The chain has TRBV30 and TRBJ2-3, with TRBD2 matching over 8 bases. CDR1 and CDR2 from the germline V gene are GTSNPN and SVGIG (reference sequence). The CDR3 runs 16 residues. V shed 3 bases, J shed 8 bases, and the junction held 16 bases outside the gene matches. In DNA form, the CDR3 reads TGTGCCTGGAGGGGCCGAAACGGGGGGGCCCTAGGTACGCAGTATTTT. Translation gives CAWRGRNGGALGTQYF. The complete variable domain, with remaining parts taken from reference TRBV30 and TRBJ2-3, reads SQTIHQWPATLVQPVGSPLSLECTVEGTSNPNLYWYRQAAGRGLQLLFYSVGIGQISSEVPQNLSASRPQDRQFILSSKKLLLSDSGFYLCAWRGRNGGALGTQYFGPGTRLTVL.

This chain uses TRBV30 with TRBJ2-3; D is uncertain. V gave up 0 bases and J gave up 5 bases, with 12 bases separating them. CDR3 length equals 14 residues. Germline values: CDR1 GTSNPN, CDR2 SVGIG (reference sequence). CDR3 nucleotides: TGTGCCTGGAGTGTCCTAAGCATTCGAGATACGCAGTATTTT. It yields the protein CAWSVLSIRDTQYF.

A single count supports this clone. J is TRBJ2-2 and V is TRBV5-1, with no clear D. The CDR3 covers 14 residues. CDR1 is SGHRS, CDR2 YFSETQ, per germline. V was trimmed by 2 bases and J by 6 bases, leaving 11 bases between them. Here the CDR3 reads CASSLSSVAGELFF. Written as DNA, the CDR3 is TGCGCCAGCAGCTTATCATCGGTGGCCGGGGAGCTGTTTTTT.

The gene calls are TRBV7-9 and TRBJ1-1, with D tentatively TRBD1 (5 bases). CDR3 length: 12 amino acids. Germline V gives CDR1 SEHNR, CDR2 FQNEAQ (reference sequence). The germline V and J ends were trimmed by 5 bases and 6 bases, with 10 bases remaining between them. CDR3 amino acids: CASSVRGPEAFF. The DNA of the CDR3 is TGTGCCAGCAGCGTAAGGGGCCCTGAAGCTTTCTTT.

This rearrangement joins TRBV7-2 to TRBJ1-1; D perhaps matches TRBD1 (5 bases). The germline V and J ends were trimmed by 5 bases and 0 bases, with 10 bases remaining between them. CDR3 size: 14 residues. Germline loops: CDR1 SGHTA, CDR2 FQGNSA. CDR3: CASSTRQLNTEAFF. CDR3 DNA: TGTGCCAGCAGCACGAGACAGCTGAACACTGAAGCTTTCTTT.

The rearrangement uses TRBV9 and TRBJ2-7; D is undetermined. Deletions cut 4 bases from V and 5 bases from J, with 16 bases between. This CDR3 has 14 amino acids. CDR1 is SGDLS, CDR2 YYNGEE, per germline. CDR3 nucleotides: TGTGCCAGCAGCCCCGACACGCGAGAGAACGAGCAGTACTTC. It yields the protein CASSPDTRENEQYF.

For the CDR3, the DNA is TGTGCCAGCACCCCCGACCGCTCGACTGGGGCCAACGTCCTGACTTTC. This encodes CASTPDRSTGANVLTF. The V call is TRBV2, the J call TRBJ2-6, with D uncertain. Deletions cut 7 bases from V and 2 bases from J, with 15 bases between. Germline V gene sequence: CDR1 SNHLY, CDR2 FYNNEI. This CDR3 region has 16 residues.

The rearrangement links TRBV3-1 (or the pseudogene TRBV3-2) to TRBJ2-3; possibly TRBD1 for D (5 bases). CDR3 length: 16 amino acids. Germline CDR1 reads LGHDT; CDR2 reads YNNKEL (reference sequence). V was trimmed by 0 bases and J by 5 bases, leaving 15 bases between them. CDR3 DNA sequence: TGTGCCAGCAGCCAAGACCCCAGGGTCGAGGTAGATACGCAGTATTTT. Amino acids: CASSQDPRVEVDTQYF.

This clone was seen once. The chain couples TRBV7-2 to TRBJ2-5; either TRBD1 or TRBD2 may supply D (6 bases each). The length of the CDR3 is 15 residues. CDR1 is SGHTA, CDR2 FQGNSA, per germline. The V end was cut by 3 bases, the J end by 5 bases, with 16 bases between. CDR3 nucleotide sequence: TGTGCCAGCAGCTTTAGTGGGTGGAGGGGGGAGACCCAGTACTTC. Amino acid sequence: CASSFSGWRGETQYF.

The chain is built from TRBV7-2 and TRBJ1-6; tentative D call: TRBD1 (5 bases). Germline CDR1 is SGHTA and CDR2 is FQGNSA. V gave up 5 bases and J gave up 0 bases, with 11 bases separating them. CDR3 length: 16 residues. As DNA, the CDR3 is TGTGCCAGCAGCCTCGGGGGAAGCTCCTATAATTCACCCCTCCACTTT. This codes for CASSLGGSSYNSPLHF.

This clone was counted once. V gene TRBV7-6 combines with J gene TRBJ2-2, with TRBD1 matching over 10 bases. CDR3 length: 15 amino acids. V dropped 4 bases and J dropped 2; count of bases not matched to a gene: 1. Per the germline V gene, CDR1 is SGHVS and CDR2 is FNYEAQ. CDR3 in amino acids: CASSWDRGNTGELFF. The CDR3 DNA reads TGTGCCAGCAGCTGGGACAGGGGAAACACCGGGGAGCTGTTTTTT.

V and J are TRBV7-9 and TRBJ2-2, with TRBD1 as a possible D gene (6 bases). This CDR3 is 18 amino acids long. CDR1 SEHNR and CDR2 FQNEAQ come from the germline V gene (reference sequence). Trimming cost V 5 bases and J 5 bases, with 24 bases left between them. CDR3 nucleotide sequence: TGTGCCAGCAGCATACCTCGGACAGACCCCCTGCGGACCGGGGAGCTGTTTTTT. Amino acid sequence: CASSIPRTDPLRTGELFF. The complete variable domain, with remaining parts taken from reference TRBV7-9 and TRBJ2-2, reads DTGVSQNPRHKITKRGQNVTFRCDPISEHNRLYWYRQTLGQGPEFLTYFQNEAQLEKSRLLSDRFSAERPKGSFSTLEIQRTEQGDSAMYLCASSIPRTDPLRTGELFFGEGSRLTVL.

The V and J genes are TRBV3-1 (or the pseudogene TRBV3-2) and TRBJ2-7, with D perhaps matching TRBD1 (6 bases). V was pared by 1 base and J by 12 bases, with 13 bases between. CDR1 and CDR2 (germline): LGHDT, YNNKEL (reference sequence). This CDR3 has 12 residues. In nucleotides, the CDR3 is TGTGCCAGCAGCCAAGTAGGGCAGGACAGGTACTTC. It specifies CASSQVGQDRYF.

The chain is built from TRBV6-2 or TRBV6-3 and TRBJ2-7; D could derive from TRBD1 or TRBD2 (6 bases each). Per the germline V gene, CDR1 is MNHEY and CDR2 is SVGEGT. Trimming pared 0 bases from V and 6 bases from J, leaving 18 bases between. The CDR3 sequence is 16 residues long. CDR3 nucleotides: TGTGCCAGCAGTTACTCGAAGTCGTCGGGGGCGGGCGAGCAGTACTTC. It encodes CASSYSKSSGAGEQYF.

V is TRBV7-9 and J is TRBJ2-7; perhaps D is TRBD1 or TRBD2 (5 bases each). V was clipped by 1 base and J by 1 base, with 14 bases between them. Per the germline V gene, CDR1 is SEHNR and CDR2 is FQNEAQ (reference sequence). The CDR3 is 16 residues long. CDR3 in amino acids: CASSLVGQGVSYEQYF. Written as DNA, the CDR3 is TGTGCCAGCAGCTTAGTTGGTCAGGGAGTATCCTACGAGCAGTACTTC.